Reported below is one TCR beta chain. Its antigen is still unknown. The CDR3 totals 14 residues. The germline V gene encodes CDR1 DFQATT and CDR2 SNEGSKA (reference sequence). The V end was cut by 6 bases, the J end by 2 bases, with 15 bases between. This sample is drawn from a study of CD8 T cells in ankylosing spondylitis. Study-wide points: Among TCR beta sequences, a motif of several highly homologous variants appeared characteristic of ankylosing spondylitis blood.

TCRdb processed the 5' RACE reads anew with MiXCR; each CDR3 protein has one entry. The sample records around 220,000 distinct CDR3 sequences, around 19% being singletons. This chain connects TRBV20-1 to TRBJ2-3; a weak D match, TRBD1 (6 bases). The sequenced sample was blood, either unsorted or a sorted T cell fraction (not recorded which). This receptor was obtained from a male donor with ankylosing spondylitis. The CDR3 region has the DNA TGCAGTGCCGGCTGGGACACGTACACAGATACGCAGTATTTT. It codes for CSAGWDTYTDTQYF.